This T cell receptor beta chain was sequenced during a study of cytomegalovirus exposure and HLA in healthy donors. Study-wide context: Out of roughly 170 million T cells, an earlier analysis found some 120 million unique TCR beta sequences in total. Broader study findings: Presence/absence analysis assumed near-uniform sequencing depth across donors. The listing of 150 to 200 TCR beta chains classed them as cytomegalovirus-associated.

CDR3 length: 11 residues. The germline CDR1 and CDR2 sequences are MDHEN and SYDVKM. Trimming shortened V by 6 bases and J by 4 bases, and 4 bases separated the two germline ends. PCR employed 60 Vbeta and 13 Jbeta primers. Sequencing used immunoSEQ multiplex PCR; TCRdb keeps in-frame clones, though not all of them. The table has some 170,000 clones, roughly four fifths seen once. Worth noting for this clone: Its target is not known.

The chain uses TRBV28 and TRBJ1-5; the D is unclear. The sample comprised PBMCs. The sequence came from a woman between 18 and 30 years old in good health and CMV-seropositive. CDR3 coding DNA: TGTGCCAGCAGCGCGAATCAGCCCCAGCATTTT. Translation: CASSANQPQHF.